Listed here are 14 T cell receptor beta chains from one sample, sequenced in a study of siplizumab effects on memory and regulatory T cells. Clones were read by immunoSEQ multiplex PCR, and TCRdb kept only the in-frame ones, dropping some. The repertoire holds 95,000 to 100,000 clones, with approximately 91% as singletons. Sequenced input: non-Treg CD4+ T cells sorted from blood. All receptors come from a human donor in good health.

The chain combines TRBV27 with TRBJ2-5, with D unresolved. The CDR3 sequence is 12 residues long. V lost 5 bases, J lost 2 bases, and 6 bases lay in between. The germline V gene encodes CDR1 MNHEY and CDR2 SMNVEV (reference sequence). CDR3 DNA: TGTGCCAGCAGTCCGTCTCAAGAGACCCAGTACTTC. Its translation is CASSPSQETQYF.

This rearrangement joins TRBV29-1 to TRBJ1-1; D gene ambiguous. The germline V gene encodes CDR1 SQVTM and CDR2 ANQGSEA. There are 12 residues in the CDR3. V lost 2 bases to trimming and J lost 1 base, with 5 bases between them. Here the CDR3 reads CSVERQNTEAFF. In nucleotides, the CDR3 is TGCAGCGTTGAAAGGCAGAACACTGAAGCTTTCTTT.

The gene calls are TRBV28 and TRBJ1-5; possibly TRBD1 for D (6 bases). The CDR3 runs to 16 residues. Germline loops: CDR1 MDHEN, CDR2 SYDVKM. The V end was cut by 7 bases, the J end by 2 bases, with 18 bases between. CDR3 in DNA: TGTGCCAGCAACTTCCGGTTAGGGGGTGGCAATCAGCCCCAGCATTTT. As protein: CASNFRLGGGNQPQHF.

This chain uses TRBV6-5 with TRBJ2-7; TRBD1 matches at 7 bases. Germline lookup yields CDR1 MNHEY and CDR2 SVGAGI. V lost 8 bases to trimming and J lost 7 bases; unmatched junction nucleotides: 8. This CDR3 comprises 12 residues. In DNA form, the CDR3 reads TGTGCCAGCGGAGACAGGGCGGGTGAGCAGTACTTC. Translating it yields CASGDRAGEQYF.

The chain combines TRBV5-1 with TRBJ1-1; tentative D call: TRBD1 (5 bases). Between the trimmed V and J ends, which lost 3 bases and 0 bases, there was a span of 18 bases. This CDR3 spans 17 amino acids. The germline V gene has CDR1 SGHRS and CDR2 YFSETQ. CDR3 nucleotides: TGCGCCAGCAGCTCAAATTCGGGACGGGTTATGAACACTGAAGCTTTCTTT. This codes for CASSSNSGRVMNTEAFF.

This chain joins TRBV30 and TRBJ1-2, with a weak D call TRBD1 (5 bases). Trimming left V 3 bases short and J 8 bases short, with 13 bases between. Germline assignment: CDR1 GTSNPN and CDR2 SVGIG (reference sequence). The CDR3 covers 12 residues. CDR3: CAWSQTEGGYTF. Written as DNA, the CDR3 is TGTGCCTGGAGCCAGACGGAGGGGGGCTACACCTTC. Using reference TRBV30 and TRBJ1-2 for the parts outside the CDR3, the full variable domain is SQTIHQWPATLVQPVGSPLSLECTVEGTSNPNLYWYRQAAGRGLQLLFYSVGIGQISSEVPQNLSASRPQDRQFILSSKKLLLSDSGFYLCAWSQTEGGYTFGSGTRLTVV.

The rearrangement joins TRBV29-1 to TRBJ2-5, with D perhaps matching TRBD1 (5 bases). V shed 3 bases and J shed 4 bases, with 15 bases lying between them. The CDR3 runs 14 residues. Germline V gives CDR1 SQVTM, CDR2 ANQGSEA. The CDR3 is CSVDGQGRGETQYF. The CDR3 nucleotides are TGCAGCGTTGACGGGCAGGGCCGAGGAGAGACCCAGTACTTC.

The chain carries TRBV7-2 and TRBJ2-5; 8 bases are a match to TRBD1. Germline V gene lookup returns CDR1 SGHTA and CDR2 FQGNSA. With V trimmed by 4 bases and J by 5 bases, 3 bases remained unmatched. This CDR3 has 13 amino acids. CDR3 in amino acids: CASSWDRSETQYF. The CDR3 DNA is TGTGCCAGCAGCTGGGACAGGTCGGAGACCCAGTACTTC.

V usage is TRBV7-9 and J usage is TRBJ2-5, with 9 bases lining up with TRBD2. Germline CDR1 is SEHNR and CDR2 is FQNEAQ (reference sequence). This CDR3 spans 15 amino acids. V lost 5 bases and J lost 1; bases outside the gene matches: 5. CDR3 in amino acids: CASSPQAGGQETQYF. CDR3 nucleotide sequence: TGTGCCAGCAGCCCCCAAGCGGGGGGCCAAGAGACCCAGTACTTC.

This clone appeared once. V gene TRBV23-1 combines with J gene TRBJ2-7, with D possibly TRBD1 on 6 matching bases. TRBV23-1 falls under the ORF class, with uncertain function. The ends were cut back, 2 bases at V and 6 bases at J, with 11 bases in the middle. CDR3 size: 13 residues. CDR3 region: CASSQDVGGEQYF. The CDR3 DNA reads TGCGCCAGCAGTCAAGACGTAGGGGGCGAGCAGTACTTC.

This rearrangement joins TRBV5-8 to TRBJ2-1; no firm D call. The CDR3 is 12 residues long. Germline V gene data show CDR1 as SGHTS and CDR2 as YDEGEE. V was cut by 3 bases and J by 12 bases, with 13 bases left in between. CDR3 DNA: TGTGCCAGCAGCTCCTGGCCGGGTGGGCAGTTCTTC. Residues: CASSSWPGGQFF. Full variable domain (remainder filled in from reference TRBV5-8 and TRBJ2-1): EAGVTQSPTHLIKTRGQQATLRCSPISGHTSVYWYQQALGLGLQFLLWYDEGEERNRGNFPPRFSGRQFPNYSSELNVNALELEDSALYLCASSSWPGGQFFGPGTRLTVL.

This clone was observed a few times. V usage is TRBV27 and J usage is TRBJ2-1; TRBD2 matches at 9 bases. Germline V gene lookup returns CDR1 MNHEY and CDR2 SMNVEV (reference sequence). V lost 4 bases and J lost 7; bases outside the gene matches: 5. The CDR3 is 14 residues long. The CDR3, as DNA: TGTGCCAGCAGTTGGCGGGAGGGCGGTAATGAGCAGTTCTTC. This codes for CASSWREGGNEQFF.

The rearrangement joins TRBV2 to TRBJ2-1, with D tentatively TRBD2 (5 bases). Germline CDR1 and CDR2: SNHLY and FYNNEI. V gave up 3 bases and J gave up 8 bases, with 11 bases separating them. The CDR3 has 13 residues. CDR3 sequence (DNA): TGTGCCAGCAGTGATTCTTTGAGGGATGAGCAGTTCTTC. Protein: CASSDSLRDEQFF.

The genes are TRBV18 and TRBJ2-5; 8 bases are a match to TRBD2. Trimming removed 6 bases from V and 4 bases from J; junction bases left unmatched: 13. CDR3 length: 16 amino acids. The germline CDR1 and CDR2 sequences are KGHSH and LQKENI. CDR3 amino acids: CASSPGLAERGETQYF. CDR3 DNA sequence: TGTGCCAGCTCGCCTGGACTAGCTGAGAGAGGAGAGACCCAGTACTTC.